Listed below are T cell receptor beta chains from one sample, sequenced in a study of cytomegalovirus exposure and HLA in healthy donors. Produced via immunoSEQ multiplex PCR; TCRdb's table is partial and in-frame only. The table lists some 170,000 clones, approximately 86% of them singletons, with less than 3.5% in the top ten. Material: PBMCs. These receptors were obtained from a man between 18 and 29 years old in good health and CMV-seropositive. CDR3s include the opening cysteine and the closing phenylalanine or tryptophan. The D gene is left open where the match is weak. Not all rows give a size; the values are once, few, many and, for expanded clones, a class.

cdr3_length | j_call | clone_size | d_call | v_call | cdr3_aa | cdr3_nt
14 | TRBJ2-1 | . | TRBD1 | TRBV6-1 | CATETGASYNEQFF | TGTGCCACCGAGACAGGGGCGTCCTACAATGAGCAGTTCTTC
15 | TRBJ1-2 | . | . | TRBV4-2 | CASSQGAPGGDGYTF | TGTGCCAGCAGCCAAGGGGCCCCTGGGGGGGATGGCTACACCTTC
13 | TRBJ1-5 | . | . | TRBV4-1 | CASSQAGVQPQHF | TGCGCCAGCAGCCAAGCGGGGGTCCAGCCCCAGCATTTT
16 | TRBJ2-5 | . | TRBD2 | TRBV27 | CASSFTAGGWQETQYF | TGTGCCAGCAGTTTTACCGCGGGGGGATGGCAAGAGACCCAGTACTTC
13 | TRBJ1-2 | . | TRBD1 | TRBV28 | CASSLAGGYGYTF | TGTGCCAGCAGTTTAGCAGGGGGCTATGGCTACACCTTC
11 | TRBJ2-7 | few | TRBD1 | TRBV2 | CASSPGQEKYF | TGTGCCAGCAGCCCGGGACAGGAAAAGTACTTC
15 | TRBJ2-7 | once | TRBD2 | TRBV7-9 | CASSPGTSGGYEQYF | TGTGCCAGCAGCCCTGGGACTAGCGGGGGGTACGAGCAGTACTTC
14 | TRBJ2-7 | . | TRBD2 | TRBV5-1 | CASSRGGPGKEQYF | TGCGCCAGCAGCCGGGGGGGCCCCGGGAAGGAGCAGTACTTC
14 | TRBJ2-7 | . | TRBD1 | TRBV5-1 | CASSAYGTAYEQYF | TGCGCCAGCAGCGCCTACGGGACAGCCTACGAGCAGTACTTC
12 | TRBJ1-4 | . | . | TRBV12-5 | CASTPGYEKLFF | TGTGCTAGTACTCCGGGGTATGAAAAACTGTTTTTT
16 | TRBJ1-4 | . | . | TRBV15 | CATSSPWDGRSEKLFF | TGTGCCACCAGCAGTCCGTGGGACGGGAGGAGTGAAAAACTGTTTTTT
13 | TRBJ2-7 | . | TRBD2 | TRBV15 | CATSMSGSYEQYF | TGTGCCACCAGCATGAGCGGGAGCTACGAGCAGTACTTC
15 | TRBJ2-7 | . | . | TRBV9 | CASSVDGLARYEQYF | TGTGCCAGCAGCGTAGATGGGCTAGCGCGTTACGAGCAGTACTTC
15 | TRBJ2-1 | . | TRBD1 | TRBV6-6 | CASSSGQGETNEQFF | TGTGCCAGCAGTTCAGGACAGGGGGAAACCAATGAGCAGTTCTTC
14 | TRBJ1-2 | . | TRBD1 | TRBV6-5 | CACDRDAGFYGYTF | TGTGCCTGCGACAGGGATGCGGGGTTTTATGGCTACACCTTC
15 | TRBJ1-5 | . | TRBD1 | TRBV2 | CASRDRVSGNQPQHF | TGTGCCAGCAGGGACAGGGTTAGTGGCAATCAGCCCCAGCATTTT
14 | TRBJ1-5 | . | . | TRBV6-5 | CASSYGQTNQPQHF | TGTGCCAGCAGTTACGGACAAACCAATCAGCCCCAGCATTTT
14 | TRBJ2-1 | . | TRBD2 | TRBV2 | CASSLGGGAFEQFF | TGTGCCAGCAGTTTGGGCGGGGGGGCGTTTGAGCAGTTCTTC
17 | TRBJ2-6 | . | TRBD1 | TRBV4-2 | CASSPGQGISGANVLTF | TGTGCCAGCAGCCCGGGACAGGGGATATCTGGGGCCAACGTCCTGACTTTC
16 | TRBJ1-1 | . | TRBD1 | TRBV4-3 | CASSHGTGFMNTEAFF | TGCGCCAGCAGCCACGGGACAGGGTTTATGAACACTGAAGCTTTCTTT
15 | TRBJ2-7 | few | TRBD1 | TRBV27 | CASSVGGQDPYEQYF | TGTGCCAGCAGTGTTGGTGGACAGGACCCCTACGAGCAGTACTTC
17 | TRBJ2-7 | . | . | TRBV6-4 | CASSDGIWSLSSYEQYF | TGTGCCAGCAGTGACGGCATTTGGAGTCTATCGTCCTACGAGCAGTACTTC
13 | TRBJ2-1 | . | . | TRBV2 | CASSVGGMNEQFF | TGTGCCAGCAGTGTTGGGGGGATGAATGAGCAGTTCTTC
14 | TRBJ2-7 | . | TRBD1 | TRBV5-1 | CASSSETGAYEQYF | TGCGCCAGCAGCTCCGAGACAGGGGCCTACGAGCAGTACTTC
15 | TRBJ1-1 | . | TRBD1 | TRBV9 | CASSDPQGGDSEAFF | TGTGCCAGCAGCGACCCACAGGGGGGAGACTCTGAAGCTTTCTTT
15 | TRBJ2-2 | . | TRBD2 | TRBV2 | CASSRPPGGAGELFF | TGTGCCAGCAGCCGACCACCCGGGGGGGCCGGGGAGCTGTTTTTT
12 | TRBJ1-2 | . | . | TRBV27 | CASSLPGYGYTF | TGTGCCAGCAGTTTACCGGGGTATGGCTACACCTTC
14 | TRBJ1-1 | once | TRBD1 | TRBV5-4 | CASSHRQGSAEAFF | TGTGCCAGCAGCCACAGACAGGGTAGCGCTGAAGCTTTCTTT
14 | TRBJ2-2 | . | . | TRBV7-9 | CASSRSGLTGELFF | TGTGCCAGCAGCCGTTCGGGACTGACCGGGGAGCTGTTTTTT
15 | TRBJ1-2 | . | . | TRBV27 | CASSSRPPRVRGYTF | TGTGCCAGCAGTTCCCGACCCCCTCGGGTACGGGGCTACACCTTC
12 | TRBJ2-7 | . | TRBD1 | TRBV6-5 | CASGQGGYEQYF | TGTGCCAGTGGACAGGGTGGCTACGAGCAGTACTTC
15 | TRBJ1-2 | . | . | TRBV5-1 | CASRRQPTVDMGYTF | TGCGCCAGCAGACGACAGCCGACCGTGGATATGGGCTACACCTTC
14 | TRBJ2-7 | . | . | TRBV28 | CASRGAASSYEQYF | TGTGCCAGCAGGGGGGCGGCGAGCTCCTACGAGCAGTACTTC
13 | TRBJ1-2 | . | TRBD1 | TRBV6-5 | CASSYSPGQGYTF | TGTGCCAGCAGTTACTCTCCGGGACAGGGATACACCTTC
14 | TRBJ1-2 | once | . | TRBV2 | CASSEYRQSYGYTF | TGTGCCAGCAGTGAATATCGACAGTCCTATGGCTACACCTTC
12 | TRBJ1-6 | . | . | TRBV6-5 | CASSSASSPLHF | TGTGCCAGCAGTTCCGCTAGTTCACCCCTCCACTTT
15 | TRBJ1-1 | . | TRBD1 | TRBV5-1 | CASSLSGQGTSGAFF | TGCGCCAGCAGCTTATCGGGACAGGGGACCTCGGGAGCTTTCTTT
16 | TRBJ2-7 | . | TRBD2 | TRBV6-5 | CASSYLAAGGRYEQYF | TGTGCCAGCAGTTACTTGGCAGCGGGGGGGCGTTACGAGCAGTACTTC
16 | TRBJ1-3 | . | . | TRBV6-5 | CASSYSLVSSGNTIYF | TGTGCCAGCAGTTACTCGTTGGTCAGCTCTGGAAACACCATATATTTT
16 | TRBJ2-7 | once | . | TRBV27 | CASSLLAGAVPYEQYF | TGTGCCAGCAGTTTATTGGCGGGGGCGGTACCCTACGAGCAGTACTTC
16 | TRBJ2-1 | once | . | TRBV27 | CASSLSSRSSYNEQFF | TGTGCCAGCAGTTTATCTAGCCGGAGCTCCTACAATGAGCAGTTCTTC
18 | TRBJ2-7 | . | TRBD1 | TRBV4-3 | CASSQEFLGQGDSYEQYF | TGCGCCAGCAGCCAAGAATTCCTAGGACAGGGGGATTCCTACGAGCAGTACTTC
15 | TRBJ2-1 | . | TRBD2 | TRBV25-1 | CASSELAGAYNEQFF | TGTGCCAGCAGTGAACTAGCGGGAGCCTACAATGAGCAGTTCTTC
13 | TRBJ1-1 | few | . | TRBV5-4 | CASSLGGQIEAFF | TGTGCCAGCAGCTTGGGAGGGCAGATTGAAGCTTTCTTT
16 | TRBJ2-7 | . | . | TRBV29-1 | CSVEINRAPLIYEQYF | TGCAGCGTTGAAATCAACAGGGCCCCTTTAATTTACGAGCAGTACTTC
14 | TRBJ2-7 | . | . | TRBV7-8 | CASSLGPRGYEQYF | TGTGCCAGCAGCTTAGGCCCCCGGGGCTACGAGCAGTACTTC
16 | TRBJ2-5 | . | TRBD2 | TRBV5-1 | CASSPGGRESRETQYF | TGCGCCAGCAGCCCCGGTGGGCGGGAGTCGAGAGAGACCCAGTACTTC
16 | TRBJ2-5 | . | . | TRBV27 | CASSSLRGSLQETQYF | TGTGCCAGCAGTTCCCTCAGGGGATCCCTCCAAGAGACCCAGTACTTC
14 | TRBJ1-2 | . | . | TRBV27 | CASSPGQGTYGYTF | TGTGCCAGCAGTCCCGGGCAGGGGACCTATGGCTACACCTTC
15 | TRBJ1-3 | . | . | TRBV11-2 | CASSWATSSGNTIYF | TGTGCCAGCAGCTGGGCCACCTCGTCTGGAAACACCATATATTTT
11 | TRBJ2-1 | . | . | TRBV27 | CASSFQNEQFF | TGTGCCAGCAGTTTTCAGAATGAGCAGTTCTTC
13 | TRBJ1-1 | . | . | TRBV4-2 | CASSQDHGEKAFF | TGTGCCAGCAGCCAAGATCATGGAGAGAAAGCTTTCTTT
16 | TRBJ2-5 | . | TRBD2 | TRBV6-1 | CASSGVMTSGKETQYF | TGTGCCAGCAGTGGAGTTATGACTAGCGGTAAAGAGACCCAGTACTTC